This T cell receptor (beta chain) was captured in a study of T cells in Graves' hyperthyroidism and ophthalmopathy. General study findings and limits: Researchers found most expanded thyroid clonotypes above 0.001 in blood as well.

Patients aged 18 to 65 with hyperthyroidism were newly diagnosed, with duration under 2 months. The investigators amplified TCR beta CDR3 regions from RNA transcripts. First-round RT-PCR of the TCR CDR3 relied on the HTBI primer set. TCRdb reanalysed the multiplex PCR reads using MiXCR and keeps one entry per CDR3 protein. The sample lists 600,000 to 900,000 distinct CDR3 sequences; about a sixth were seen once. The germline CDR1 and CDR2 sequences are DFQATT and SNEGSKA (reference sequence). The CDR3 sequence is 14 residues long. Trimming removed 0 bases at V and 8 bases at J, with 14 bases between. This clonotype was observed once. No antigen is known for it.

The sequence was obtained from a man between 18 and 29 years old with Graves' hyperthyroidism. Input material: blood. The gene calls are TRBV20-1 and TRBJ2-1; no clear D. CDR3 residues: CSARDSAQIHEQFF. The CDR3, as DNA: TGCAGTGCTAGAGACTCGGCCCAAATCCATGAGCAGTTCTTC.